The clone carrying this T cell receptor beta chain was found once. The sample originates from a study of blood T cell repertoires in COVID-19. Looking at the study overall: Some COVID-19 samples were acute and others convalescent; all came from the United States, Italy and Spain. T cells, B-cell-depleted T cells, or PBMCs provided the cDNA or gDNA that served as material.

As handled by the study authors: Reference gene primer amplification gave estimated nucleated cell counts. The method was immunoSEQ multiplex PCR; TCRdb's version includes in-frame clones alone and lacks a portion of them. For V, J and clone size, that table is used; D and trimming come from the DNA. The data show a few hundred thousand clones, roughly 86% seen once. CDR3 length: 17 residues. J gave up 1 base and V 0 bases, and 4 bases lay outside the gene matches. Germline lookup yields CDR1 SGHVS and CDR2 FNYEAQ. This sequence was found in a human donor in a cohort sampled during active COVID-19. Sequenced input: peripheral blood. The chain combines TRBV7-6 with TRBJ2-1; 9 nucleotides align to TRBD2. The CDR3 is CASSLAQTSGSYNEQFF. The CDR3 DNA reads TGTGCCAGCAGCTTAGCCCAGACTAGCGGATCCTACAATGAGCAGTTCTTC.